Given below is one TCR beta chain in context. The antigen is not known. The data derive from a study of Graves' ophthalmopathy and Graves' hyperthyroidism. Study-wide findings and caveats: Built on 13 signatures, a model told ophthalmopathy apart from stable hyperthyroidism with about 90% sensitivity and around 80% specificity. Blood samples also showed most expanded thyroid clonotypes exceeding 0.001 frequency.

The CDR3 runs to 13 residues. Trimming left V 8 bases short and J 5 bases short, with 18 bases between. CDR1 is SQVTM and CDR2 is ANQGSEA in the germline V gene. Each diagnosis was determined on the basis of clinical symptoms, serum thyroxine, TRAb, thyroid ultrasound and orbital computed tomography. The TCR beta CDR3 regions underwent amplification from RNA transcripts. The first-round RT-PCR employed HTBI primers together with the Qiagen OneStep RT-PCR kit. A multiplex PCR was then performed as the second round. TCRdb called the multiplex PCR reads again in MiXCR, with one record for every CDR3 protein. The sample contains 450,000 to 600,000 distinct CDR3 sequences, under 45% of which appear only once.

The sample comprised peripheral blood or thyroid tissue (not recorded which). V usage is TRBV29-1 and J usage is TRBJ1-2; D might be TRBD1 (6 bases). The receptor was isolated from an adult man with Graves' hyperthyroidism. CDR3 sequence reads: CSLLGGTTYGYTF. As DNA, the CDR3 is TGCAGCTTGTTAGGGGGGACTACGTATGGCTACACCTTC.